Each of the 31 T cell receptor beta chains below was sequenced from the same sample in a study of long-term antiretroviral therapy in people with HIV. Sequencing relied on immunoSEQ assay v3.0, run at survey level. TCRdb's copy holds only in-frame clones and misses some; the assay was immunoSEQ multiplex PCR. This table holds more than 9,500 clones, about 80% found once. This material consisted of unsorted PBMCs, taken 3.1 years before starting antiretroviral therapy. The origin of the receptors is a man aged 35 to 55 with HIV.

The CDR3 nucleotides are TGTGCAGTACCCGGGACTATAAGCAATGAGCAGTTCTTC. Amino acid sequence: CAVPGTISNEQFF. The chain is built from TRBV28 and TRBJ2-1; the match to TRBD2 covers 7 bases. Germline CDR1 and CDR2: MDHEN and SYDVKM. The CDR3 contains 13 residues.

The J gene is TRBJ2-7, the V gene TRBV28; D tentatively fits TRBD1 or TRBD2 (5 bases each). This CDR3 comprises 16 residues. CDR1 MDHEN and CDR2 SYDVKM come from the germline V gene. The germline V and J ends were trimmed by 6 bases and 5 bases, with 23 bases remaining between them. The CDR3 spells CASSQPDPGPVDEQYF. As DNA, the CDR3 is TGTGCCAGCAGCCAACCCGACCCGGGGCCCGTCGACGAGCAGTACTTC.

As DNA, the CDR3 is TGTGCCAGCAGTTCCAGGGGTCGGTCCTACGAGCAGTACTTC. This translates into CASSSRGRSYEQYF. The V and J genes are TRBV27 and TRBJ2-7, with D possibly matching TRBD1 (6 bases). V dropped 4 bases and J dropped 1 base, with 11 bases sitting between them. CDR3 length: 14 amino acids. Looked up from germline, CDR1 is MNHEY and CDR2 is SMNVEV (reference sequence).

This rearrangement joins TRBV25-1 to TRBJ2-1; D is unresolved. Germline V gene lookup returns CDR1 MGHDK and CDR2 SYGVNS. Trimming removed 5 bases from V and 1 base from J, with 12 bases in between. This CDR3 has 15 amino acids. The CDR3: CASSLLDSSYNEQFF. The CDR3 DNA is TGTGCCAGCAGTCTCCTGGATAGTTCCTACAATGAGCAGTTCTTC.

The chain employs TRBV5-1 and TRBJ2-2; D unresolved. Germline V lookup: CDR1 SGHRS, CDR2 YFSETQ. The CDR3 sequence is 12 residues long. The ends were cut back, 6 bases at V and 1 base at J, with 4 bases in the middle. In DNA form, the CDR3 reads TGCGCCAGCAAAAGGAACACCGGGGAGCTGTTTTTT. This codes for CASKRNTGELFF. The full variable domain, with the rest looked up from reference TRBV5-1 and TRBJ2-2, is KAGVTQTPRYLIKTRGQQVTLSCSPISGHRSVSWYQQTPGQGLQFLFEYFSETQRNKGNFPGRFSGRQFSNSRSEMNVSTLELGDSALYLCASKRNTGELFFGEGSRLTVL.

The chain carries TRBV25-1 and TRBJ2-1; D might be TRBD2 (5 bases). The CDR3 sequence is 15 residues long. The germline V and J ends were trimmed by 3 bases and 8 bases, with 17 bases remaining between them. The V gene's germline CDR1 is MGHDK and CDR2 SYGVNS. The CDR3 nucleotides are TGTGCCAGCAGTGACCATCACGGGATTTTAGATGAGCAGTTCTTC. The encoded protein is CASSDHHGILDEQFF.

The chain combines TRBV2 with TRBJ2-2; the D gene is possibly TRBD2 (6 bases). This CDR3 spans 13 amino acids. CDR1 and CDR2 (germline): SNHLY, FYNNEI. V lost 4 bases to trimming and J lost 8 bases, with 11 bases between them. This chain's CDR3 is CASSVGRGGELFF. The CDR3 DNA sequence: TGTGCCAGCAGTGTTGGGCGGGGAGGGGAGCTGTTTTTT.

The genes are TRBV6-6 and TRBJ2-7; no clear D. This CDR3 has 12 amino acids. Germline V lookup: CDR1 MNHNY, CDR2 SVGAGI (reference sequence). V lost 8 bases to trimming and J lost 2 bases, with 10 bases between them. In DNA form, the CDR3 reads TGTGCCAGCCGAGTTCAGACCTACGAGCAGTACTTC. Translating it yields CASRVQTYEQYF.

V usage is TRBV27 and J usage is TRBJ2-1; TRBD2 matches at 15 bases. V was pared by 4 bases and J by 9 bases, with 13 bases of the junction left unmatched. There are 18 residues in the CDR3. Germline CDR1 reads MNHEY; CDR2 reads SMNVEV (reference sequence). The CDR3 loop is CASSSAGPGLAGGSEQFF. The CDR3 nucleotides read TGTGCCAGCAGTTCGGCCGGACCGGGACTAGCGGGAGGCAGTGAGCAGTTCTTC.

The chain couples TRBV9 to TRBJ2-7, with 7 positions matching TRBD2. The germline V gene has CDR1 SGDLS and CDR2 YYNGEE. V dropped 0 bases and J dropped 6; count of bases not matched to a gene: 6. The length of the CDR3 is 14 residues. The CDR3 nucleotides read TGTGCCAGCAGCGTAGCTGGACTAGGTACCGAGCAGTACTTC. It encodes CASSVAGLGTEQYF.

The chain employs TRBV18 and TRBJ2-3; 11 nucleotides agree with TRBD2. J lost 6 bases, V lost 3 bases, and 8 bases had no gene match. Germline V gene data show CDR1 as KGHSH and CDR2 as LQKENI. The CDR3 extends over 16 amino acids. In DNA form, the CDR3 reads TGTGCCAGCTCACCTTTAGCGGGAGGGATCAAGGATACGCAGTATTTT. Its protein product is CASSPLAGGIKDTQYF.

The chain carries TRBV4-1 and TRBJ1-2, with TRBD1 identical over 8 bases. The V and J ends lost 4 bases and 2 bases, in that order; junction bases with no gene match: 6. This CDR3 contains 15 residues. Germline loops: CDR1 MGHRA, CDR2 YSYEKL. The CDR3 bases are TGCGCCAGCAGCCGAGGACAGGGTGAAAACTATGGCTACACCTTC. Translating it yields CASSRGQGENYGYTF.

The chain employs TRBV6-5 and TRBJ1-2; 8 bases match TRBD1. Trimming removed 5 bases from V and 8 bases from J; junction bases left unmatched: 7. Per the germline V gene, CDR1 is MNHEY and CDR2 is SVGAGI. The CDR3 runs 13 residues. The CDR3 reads CASSGDRSGGYTF. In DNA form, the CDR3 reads TGTGCCAGCAGTGGGGACAGGTCAGGGGGCTACACCTTC.

The CDR3 DNA follows: TGTGCCAGCAGTTTTACATGGCAAGAGACCCAGTACTTC. Translated, it gives CASSFTWQETQYF. The V and J genes are TRBV27 and TRBJ2-5; D is unresolved. The V gene lost 3 bases and the J gene lost 2 bases, with 7 bases spanning the gap. CDR3 length: 13 amino acids. CDR1 MNHEY and CDR2 SMNVEV come from the germline V gene (reference sequence).

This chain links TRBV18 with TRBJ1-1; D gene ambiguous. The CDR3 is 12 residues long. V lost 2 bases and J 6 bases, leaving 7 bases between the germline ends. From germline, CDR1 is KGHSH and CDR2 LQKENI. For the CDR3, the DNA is TGTGCCAGCTCACCAGACATCCCTGAAGCTTTCTTT. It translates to CASSPDIPEAFF.

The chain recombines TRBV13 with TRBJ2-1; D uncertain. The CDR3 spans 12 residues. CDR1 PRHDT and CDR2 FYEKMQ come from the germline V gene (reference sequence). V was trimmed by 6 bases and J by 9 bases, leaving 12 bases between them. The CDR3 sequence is CASSLTTSEQFF. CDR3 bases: TGTGCCAGCAGTTTGACCACCAGTGAGCAGTTCTTC.

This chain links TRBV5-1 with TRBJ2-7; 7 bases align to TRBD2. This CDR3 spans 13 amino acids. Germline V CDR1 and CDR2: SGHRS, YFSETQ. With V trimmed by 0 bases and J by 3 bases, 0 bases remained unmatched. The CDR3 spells CASSLGGGYEQYF. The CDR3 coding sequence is TGCGCCAGCAGCTTGGGGGGGGGCTACGAGCAGTACTTC. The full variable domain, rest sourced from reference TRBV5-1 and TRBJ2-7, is KAGVTQTPRYLIKTRGQQVTLSCSPISGHRSVSWYQQTPGQGLQFLFEYFSETQRNKGNFPGRFSGRQFSNSRSEMNVSTLELGDSALYLCASSLGGGYEQYFGPGTRLTVT.

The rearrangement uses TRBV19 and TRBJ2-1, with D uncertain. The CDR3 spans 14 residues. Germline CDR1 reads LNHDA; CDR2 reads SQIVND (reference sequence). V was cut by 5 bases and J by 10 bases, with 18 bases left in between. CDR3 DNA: TGTGCCAGTAGTCTCAAGACCTTCGAATACGAGCAGTTCTTC. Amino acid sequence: CASSLKTFEYEQFF.

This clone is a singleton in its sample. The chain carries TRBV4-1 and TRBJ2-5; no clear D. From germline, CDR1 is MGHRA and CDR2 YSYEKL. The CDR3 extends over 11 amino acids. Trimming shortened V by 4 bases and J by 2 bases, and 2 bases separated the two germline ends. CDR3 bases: TGCGCCAGCAGCCTACAAGAGACCCAGTACTTC. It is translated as CASSLQETQYF.

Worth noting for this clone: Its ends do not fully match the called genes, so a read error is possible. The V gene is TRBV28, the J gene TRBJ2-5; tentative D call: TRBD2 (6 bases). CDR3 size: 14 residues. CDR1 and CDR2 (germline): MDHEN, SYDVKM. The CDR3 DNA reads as TGTGCCAGCAGCTACCCCGTGGAGGGACGTCCCCACAACTTC. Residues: CASSYPVEGRPHNF. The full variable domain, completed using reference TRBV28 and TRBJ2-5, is DVKVTQSSRYLVKRTGEKVFLECVQDMDHENMFWYRQDPGLGLRLIYFSYDVKMKEKGDIPEGYSVSREKKERFSLILESASTNQTSMYLCASSYPVEGRPHNFGPGTRLLVL.

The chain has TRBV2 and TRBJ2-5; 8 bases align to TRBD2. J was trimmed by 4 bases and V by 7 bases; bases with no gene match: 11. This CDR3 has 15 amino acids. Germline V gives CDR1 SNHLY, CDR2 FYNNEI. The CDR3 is CASMRGAVPPETQYF. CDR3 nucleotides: TGTGCCAGCATGCGGGGGGCAGTGCCCCCAGAGACCCAGTACTTC.

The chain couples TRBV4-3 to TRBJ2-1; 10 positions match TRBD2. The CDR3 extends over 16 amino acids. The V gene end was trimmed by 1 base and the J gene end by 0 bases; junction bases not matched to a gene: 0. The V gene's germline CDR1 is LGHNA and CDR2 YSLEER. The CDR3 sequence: CASSQGLAGSYNEQFF. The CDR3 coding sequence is TGCGCCAGCAGCCAAGGACTAGCGGGCTCCTACAATGAGCAGTTCTTC.

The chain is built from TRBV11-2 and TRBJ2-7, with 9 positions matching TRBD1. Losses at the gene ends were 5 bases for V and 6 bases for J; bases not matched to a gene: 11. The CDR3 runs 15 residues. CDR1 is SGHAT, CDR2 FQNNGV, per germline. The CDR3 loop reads CASSPPGQGMGEQYF. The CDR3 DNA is TGTGCCAGCAGCCCACCGGGACAGGGTATGGGCGAGCAGTACTTC.

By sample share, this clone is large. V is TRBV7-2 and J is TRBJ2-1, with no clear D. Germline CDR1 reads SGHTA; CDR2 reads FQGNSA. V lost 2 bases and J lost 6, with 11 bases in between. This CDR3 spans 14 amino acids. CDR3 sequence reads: CASSLTAPGNEQFF. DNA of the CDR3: TGTGCCAGCAGCTTAACAGCCCCGGGCAATGAGCAGTTCTTC.

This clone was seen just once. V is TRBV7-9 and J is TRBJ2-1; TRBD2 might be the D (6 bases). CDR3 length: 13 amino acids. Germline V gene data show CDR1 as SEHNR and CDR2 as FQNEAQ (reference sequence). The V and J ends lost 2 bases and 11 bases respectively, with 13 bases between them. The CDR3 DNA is TGTGCCAGCAGCTTACCAGGACTATCCCAGCAGTTCTTC. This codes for CASSLPGLSQQFF. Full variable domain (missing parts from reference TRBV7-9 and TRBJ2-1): DTGVSQNPRHKITKRGQNVTFRCDPISEHNRLYWYRQTLGQGPEFLTYFQNEAQLEKSRLLSDRFSAERPKGSFSTLEIQRTEQGDSAMYLCASSLPGLSQQFFGPGTRLTVL.

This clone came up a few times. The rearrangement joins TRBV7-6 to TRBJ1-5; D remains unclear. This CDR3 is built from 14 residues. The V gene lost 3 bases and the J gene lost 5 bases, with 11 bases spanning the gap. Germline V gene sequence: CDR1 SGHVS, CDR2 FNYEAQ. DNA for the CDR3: TGTGCCAGCAGCTTTTTCGGGCAGGATCAGCCCCAGCATTTT. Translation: CASSFFGQDQPQHF.

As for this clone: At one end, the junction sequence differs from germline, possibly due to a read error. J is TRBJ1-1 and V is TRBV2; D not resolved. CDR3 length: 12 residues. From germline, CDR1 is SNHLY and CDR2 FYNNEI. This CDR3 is CASSEDLRAAGF. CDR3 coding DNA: TGTGCCAGCAGTGAAGATTTGCGGGCAGCGGGGTTT. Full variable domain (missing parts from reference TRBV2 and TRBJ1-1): EPEVTQTPSHQVTQMGQEVILRCVPISNHLYFYWYRQILGQKVEFLVSFYNNEISEKSEIFDDQFSVERPDGSNFTLKIRSTKLEDSAMYFCASSEDLRAAGFGQGTRLTVV.

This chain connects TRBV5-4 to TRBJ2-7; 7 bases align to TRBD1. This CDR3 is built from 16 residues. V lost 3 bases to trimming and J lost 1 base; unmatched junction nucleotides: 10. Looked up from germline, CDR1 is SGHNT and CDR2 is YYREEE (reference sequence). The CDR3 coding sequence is TGTGCCAGCAGCTCCGCCGAGAGGGGGCTTTCCTACGAGCAGTACTTC. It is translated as CASSSAERGLSYEQYF.

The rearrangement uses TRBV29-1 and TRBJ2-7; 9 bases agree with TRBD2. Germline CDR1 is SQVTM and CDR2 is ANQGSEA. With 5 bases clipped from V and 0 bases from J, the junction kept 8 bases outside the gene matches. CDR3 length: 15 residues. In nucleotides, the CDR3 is TGCAGCGTTACCCTTAGCGGGGGAAGCTCCTACGAGCAGTACTTC. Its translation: CSVTLSGGSSYEQYF.

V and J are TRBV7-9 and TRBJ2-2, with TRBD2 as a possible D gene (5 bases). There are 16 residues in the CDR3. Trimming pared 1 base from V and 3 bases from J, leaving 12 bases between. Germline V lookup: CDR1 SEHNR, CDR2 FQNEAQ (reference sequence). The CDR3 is CASSLGTGWDTGELFF. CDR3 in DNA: TGTGCCAGCAGCTTAGGCACGGGGTGGGACACCGGGGAGCTGTTTTTT. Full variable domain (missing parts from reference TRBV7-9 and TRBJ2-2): DTGVSQNPRHKITKRGQNVTFRCDPISEHNRLYWYRQTLGQGPEFLTYFQNEAQLEKSRLLSDRFSAERPKGSFSTLEIQRTEQGDSAMYLCASSLGTGWDTGELFFGEGSRLTVL.

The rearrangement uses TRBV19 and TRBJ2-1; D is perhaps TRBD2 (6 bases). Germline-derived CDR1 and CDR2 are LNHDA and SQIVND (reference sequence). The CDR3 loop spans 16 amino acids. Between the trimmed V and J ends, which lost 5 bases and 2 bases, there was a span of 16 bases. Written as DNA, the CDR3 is TGTGCCAGTAGTCCCACGAAAGCGGGCGCCTACAATGAGCAGTTCTTC. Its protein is CASSPTKAGAYNEQFF.